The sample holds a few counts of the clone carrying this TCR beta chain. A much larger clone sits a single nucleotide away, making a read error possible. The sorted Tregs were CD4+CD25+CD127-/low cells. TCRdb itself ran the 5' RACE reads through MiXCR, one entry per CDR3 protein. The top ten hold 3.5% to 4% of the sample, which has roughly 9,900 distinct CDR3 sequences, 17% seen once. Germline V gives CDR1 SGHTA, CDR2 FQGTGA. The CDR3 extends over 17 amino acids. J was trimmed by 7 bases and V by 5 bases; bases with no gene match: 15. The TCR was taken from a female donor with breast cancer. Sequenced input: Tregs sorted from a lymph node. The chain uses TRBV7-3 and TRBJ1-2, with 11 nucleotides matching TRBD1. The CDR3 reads CASSPGVNRDRGVGYTF. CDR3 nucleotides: TGTGCCAGCAGCCCCGGGGTTAACCGGGACAGGGGGGTTGGCTACACCTTC.